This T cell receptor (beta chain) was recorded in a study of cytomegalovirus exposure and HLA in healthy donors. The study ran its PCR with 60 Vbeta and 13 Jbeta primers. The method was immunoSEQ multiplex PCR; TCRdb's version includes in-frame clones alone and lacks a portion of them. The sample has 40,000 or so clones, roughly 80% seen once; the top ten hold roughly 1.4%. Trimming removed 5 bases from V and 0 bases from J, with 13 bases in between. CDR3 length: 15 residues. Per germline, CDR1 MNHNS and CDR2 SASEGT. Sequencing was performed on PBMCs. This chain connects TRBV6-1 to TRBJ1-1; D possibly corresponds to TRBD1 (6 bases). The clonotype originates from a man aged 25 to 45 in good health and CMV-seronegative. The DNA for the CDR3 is TGTGCCAGCAGTTGGAAGGGGGTCATGAACACTGAAGCTTTCTTT. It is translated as CASSWKGVMNTEAFF.